These 7 T cell receptor beta chains came from one sample sequenced in a study of spatial heterogeneity in lung cancer. TCRdb ran MiXCR on the 5' RACE reads and lists one entry per CDR3 protein. The sample lists tens of thousands of distinct CDR3 sequences; 5.5% to 7% were seen once. The time point: sample taken at primary tumor resection. Whole RNA obtained from tumor, nontumor lung or frozen PBMC underwent sequencing without sorting. The sample was PBMCs, taken at surgery. These receptors originate from a male donor with early-stage non-small cell lung cancer.

This clonotype was observed many times. V and J are TRBV20-1 and TRBJ2-1; D is uncertain. CDR3 size: 17 residues. The germline V gene encodes CDR1 DFQATT and CDR2 SNEGSKA (reference sequence). V was trimmed by 6 bases and J by 0 bases, leaving 21 bases between them. The chain's CDR3 is CSAFPEQSVPSYNEQFF. Here the CDR3 DNA reads TGCAGTGCCTTTCCGGAGCAGAGCGTCCCCTCCTACAATGAGCAGTTCTTC.

The chain links TRBV11-2 to TRBJ1-3, with 7 bases matching TRBD1. This CDR3 has 15 amino acids. Trimming at V came to 0 bases and at J to 2 bases, leaving 1 base not matched to a gene. The V gene's germline CDR1 is SGHAT and CDR2 FQNNGV. CDR3 region: CASSLDGTAGNTIYF. CDR3 bases: TGTGCCAGCAGCTTAGATGGGACAGCTGGAAACACCATATATTTT.

The sample holds many counts of this clonotype. The CDR3, as DNA: TGTGCCAGCAGCCACAGAGGCTCGAACACCGGGGAGCTGTTTTTT. Protein: CASSHRGSNTGELFF. This chain links TRBV3-1 with TRBJ2-2; D is uncertain. V lost 3 bases, J lost 0 bases, and 8 bases lay in between. The CDR3 spans 15 residues. Germline assignment: CDR1 LGHDT and CDR2 YNNKEL (reference sequence).

This clonotype was counted many times. The chain has TRBV24-1 and TRBJ2-3, with 8 bases that match TRBD1. This CDR3 region has 12 residues. Germline CDR1 is KGHDR and CDR2 is SFDVKD. V lost 9 bases and J lost 4; bases outside the gene matches: 2. CDR3 bases: TGTGCCACCGGACAGGGAGCAGATACGCAGTATTTT. Translated: CATGQGADTQYF.

The rearrangement uses TRBV19 and TRBJ2-5; tentative D call: TRBD2 (5 bases). Germline CDR1 and CDR2: LNHDA and SQIVND (reference sequence). Trimming shortened V by 3 bases and J by 4 bases, and 15 bases separated the two germline ends. The CDR3 runs 15 residues. The CDR3 loop reads CASSMGYGSGETQYF. The CDR3 coding sequence is TGTGCCAGTAGTATGGGGTATGGAAGCGGAGAGACCCAGTACTTC.

This clonotype was counted ten times or more. The genes are TRBV7-9 and TRBJ2-2; the D is unclear. The germline CDR1 and CDR2 sequences are SEHNR and FQNEAQ (reference sequence). Between the trimmed V and J ends, which lost 5 bases and 6 bases, there was a span of 19 bases. This CDR3 is built from 16 residues. DNA of the CDR3: TGTGCCAGCAGCCCATACGGTCGTCAGGCCGCCGGGGAGCTGTTTTTT. Residues: CASSPYGRQAAGELFF.

V and J are TRBV29-1 and TRBJ2-1, with TRBD2 matching over 9 bases. Losses at the gene ends were 6 bases for V and 4 bases for J; bases not matched to a gene: 7. This CDR3 has 14 residues. Per germline, CDR1 SQVTM and CDR2 ANQGSEA. CDR3 coding DNA: TGCAGCGTACCCGGGACTAGCCTTTACAATGAGCAGTTCTTC. Amino acids: CSVPGTSLYNEQFF.